This TCR beta chain stems from a study of blood T cell repertoires in COVID-19. V was shortened by 5 bases and J by 4 bases, with 18 bases between the two germline ends. Germline CDR1 and CDR2: SGHVS and FNYEAQ. The CDR3 is made up of 16 amino acids. Authors' processing steps: Quantification of nucleated cells was approximated via reference gene primer amplification. Sequenced by immunoSEQ multiplex PCR; TCRdb stores in-frame clones only, minus some. V, J and clone size are those of that table, while D and trimming were read from the DNA. The table has 120,000 to 150,000 clones, more than 70% seen once.

Sequencing was carried out using peripheral blood. This TCR was recovered from a woman aged 45 to 65 with acute or convalescent COVID-19. V is TRBV7-6 and J is TRBJ1-3; no clear D gene. DNA for the CDR3: TGTGCCAGCAGCCACACAATGCCGGGAGGCGGAAACACCATATATTTT. It codes for CASSHTMPGGGNTIYF.